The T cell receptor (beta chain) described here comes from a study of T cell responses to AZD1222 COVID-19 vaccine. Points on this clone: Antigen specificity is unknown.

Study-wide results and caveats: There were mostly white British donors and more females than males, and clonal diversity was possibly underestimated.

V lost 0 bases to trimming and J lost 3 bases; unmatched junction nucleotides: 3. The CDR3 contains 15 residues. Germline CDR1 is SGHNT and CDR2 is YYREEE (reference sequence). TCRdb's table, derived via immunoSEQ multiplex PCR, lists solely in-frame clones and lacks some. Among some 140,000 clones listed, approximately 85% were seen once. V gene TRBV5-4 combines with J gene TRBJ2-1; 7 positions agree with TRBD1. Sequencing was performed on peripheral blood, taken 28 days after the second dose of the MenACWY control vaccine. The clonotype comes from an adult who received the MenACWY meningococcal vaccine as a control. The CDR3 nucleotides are TGTGCCAGCAGCTTGGAACAGGGGCGCTACAATGAGCAGTTCTTC. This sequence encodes CASSLEQGRYNEQFF.